A single sample gave rise to the 23 T cell receptor beta chains below, sequenced in a study of T cell repertoires in cytomegalovirus infection. TCRdb passed the reads through MiXCR, listing each CDR3 protein once. Of about 180,000 distinct CDR3 sequences listed, approximately 17% are singletons. The sequencing sample was made of CD8+ T cells from PBMCs. All receptors come from a human donor in good health (CMV status not recorded). Some clones in this sample may be carry-over from other donors' samples.

The chain joins TRBV12-3 or TRBV12-4 to TRBJ2-1; D gene ambiguous. Deletions cut 11 bases from V and 7 bases from J, with 15 bases between. The CDR3 is 12 amino acids. CDR3 loop: CASMGFLNEQFF. The CDR3 DNA reads TGTGCCTCTATGGGGTTTCTGAATGAGCAGTTCTTC.

The V gene is TRBV7-6, the J gene TRBJ1-3; no clear D. The CDR3 length is 17 residues. V was shortened by 6 bases and J by 0 bases, with 18 bases between the two germline ends. Per the germline V gene, CDR1 is SGHVS and CDR2 is FNYEAQ. CDR3 loop: CASSPGKGRFSGNTIYF. CDR3 nucleotides: TGTGCCAGCAGTCCAGGAAAGGGCCGATTCTCTGGAAACACCATATATTTT.

This clonotype has only a few counts. The chain uses TRBV7-8 and TRBJ1-1, with a weak D call TRBD1 (6 bases). The CDR3 extends over 15 amino acids. Germline lookup yields CDR1 SGHVS and CDR2 FQNEAQ. Trimming shortened V by 0 bases and J by 1 base, and 9 bases separated the two germline ends. As DNA, the CDR3 is TGTGCCAGCAGCTTAGCCCTGACAGGGAACACTGAAGCTTTCTTT. Translating it yields CASSLALTGNTEAFF.

The gene calls are TRBV10-3 and TRBJ1-1; possibly TRBD1 for D (5 bases). CDR3 size: 13 residues. CDR1 and CDR2 from the germline V gene are ENHRY and SYGVKD. V dropped 6 bases and J dropped 7 bases, with 15 bases sitting between them. This CDR3 is CAIRGEQGGEAFF. In DNA, the CDR3 is TGTGCCATCAGGGGGGAACAAGGTGGTGAAGCTTTCTTT.

Only a few counts were recorded for this clonotype. V and J are TRBV20-1 and TRBJ1-2; TRBD1 matches at 7 bases. Germline trimming cut 6 bases from V and 4 bases from J; bases unmatched to any gene: 14. This CDR3 is built from 15 residues. CDR1 and CDR2 (germline): DFQATT, SNEGSKA (reference sequence). The CDR3 DNA follows: TGCAGTGCCATAGGGGGCAGGGCCGAGGGCTATGGCTACACCTTC. Translation gives CSAIGGRAEGYGYTF.

This clonotype has just one count. The rearrangement joins TRBV9 to TRBJ2-5, with TRBD2 as a possible D gene (7 bases). CDR3 length equals 16 residues. V gave up 3 bases and J gave up 5 bases, with 20 bases separating them. Germline V CDR1 and CDR2: SGDLS, YYNGEE. CDR3 DNA sequence: TGTGCCAGCAGCGGCGGGGGCCTTGTGGGATCGGAGACCCAGTACTTC. This encodes CASSGGGLVGSETQYF.

The chain recombines TRBV12-3 or TRBV12-4 with TRBJ2-1; no clear D. Between the trimmed V and J ends, which lost 2 bases and 10 bases, there was a span of 9 bases. CDR3 length: 12 amino acids. The CDR3 DNA follows: TGTGCCAGCAGTTTACGGCCGGTCGAGCAGTTCTTC. Translating it yields CASSLRPVEQFF.

This clonotype was counted ten times or more. This chain links TRBV7-2 with TRBJ2-3; 8 bases are a match to TRBD2. Germline trimming cut 3 bases from V and 0 bases from J; bases unmatched to any gene: 2. CDR3 length: 15 amino acids. Germline-derived CDR1 and CDR2 are SGHTA and FQGNSA. CDR3 DNA: TGTGCCAGCAGCTTTACTAGCGGAAGCACAGATACGCAGTATTTT. Its translation: CASSFTSGSTDTQYF.

This CDR3 reads CSVEDGEGEQFF. CDR3 nucleotides: TGCAGCGTTGAAGATGGAGAGGGTGAGCAGTTCTTC. The chain is built from TRBV29-1 and TRBJ2-1, with D maybe TRBD2 (5 bases). V was trimmed by 0 bases and J by 9 bases, leaving 9 bases between them. Germline CDR1 is SQVTM and CDR2 is ANQGSEA. The CDR3 loop spans 12 amino acids.

This clonotype was observed at least ten times. J is TRBJ1-1 and V is TRBV4-1, with D possibly being TRBD1 (5 bases). V shed 0 bases and J shed 2 bases, with 10 bases lying between them. From germline, CDR1 is MGHRA and CDR2 YSYEKL. This CDR3 has 15 amino acids. DNA for the CDR3: TGCGCCAGCAGCCAAGATGCGGGGACCAACACTGAAGCTTTCTTT. It translates to CASSQDAGTNTEAFF.

This clonotype was found a few times. This chain connects TRBV28 to TRBJ1-2; D uncertain. There are 13 residues in the CDR3. Germline CDR1 MDHEN, CDR2 SYDVKM. Trimming removed 3 bases at V and 8 bases at J, with 13 bases between. The CDR3 region is CASSFVPGKGYTF. The CDR3 nucleotides are TGTGCCAGCAGTTTCGTTCCGGGGAAAGGCTACACCTTC.

The V gene is TRBV12-3 or TRBV12-4, the J gene TRBJ1-1; 7 bases match TRBD1. J was trimmed by 7 bases and V by 4 bases; bases with no gene match: 9. This CDR3 has 14 residues. CDR3 coding DNA: TGTGCCAGCAGTTCGGTGGACAGGTTCGTTGAAGCTTTCTTT. Protein sequence: CASSSVDRFVEAFF.

The DNA of the CDR3 is TGTGCCAGCATTGCAGGGAGGAATCAGCCCCAGCATTTT. Translation gives CASIAGRNQPQHF. The V and J genes are TRBV2 and TRBJ1-5; a possible D gene is TRBD1 (5 bases). This CDR3 has 13 residues. Looked up from germline, CDR1 is SNHLY and CDR2 is FYNNEI. The V end lost 7 bases, the J end lost 4 bases, and 11 bases lay between the germline ends.

There are a few counts of this clonotype. A much larger clone differs from this one at a single base, so this may be a read error. The chain has TRBV7-9 and TRBJ2-1; TRBD2 agrees at 9 bases. Germline V gives CDR1 SEHNR, CDR2 FQNEAQ (reference sequence). The CDR3 runs 15 residues. In nucleotides, the CDR3 is TGTGCAAGCCGGGGGAGCGGGGGGACCTACAATGAGCAGTTCTTC. It codes for CASRGSGGTYNEQFF.

This clonotype was detected a few times. The V call is TRBV6-2 or TRBV6-3, the J call TRBJ2-1; 13 bases align to TRBD2. V trimming: 0 bases; J trimming: 7 bases; junction bases outside the gene matches: 12. The germline gives CDR1 MNHEY, CDR2 SVGEGT. The CDR3 covers 19 residues. Here the CDR3 DNA reads TGTGCCAGCAGTTACTCGAGACTAGCGGGGGGCCAGATCCGAAATGAGCAGTTCTTC. Translated: CASSYSRLAGGQIRNEQFF.

The J gene is TRBJ2-7, the V gene TRBV7-8, with D maybe TRBD2 (6 bases). Trimming took 3 bases from V and 3 from J, leaving 15 bases between them. Germline V gene data show CDR1 as SGHVS and CDR2 as FQNEAQ. The CDR3 loop spans 15 amino acids. The CDR3 is CASSFRRDSLYEQYF. The CDR3 DNA follows: TGTGCCAGCAGCTTCCGCCGGGACTCTCTCTACGAGCAGTACTTC.

Written as DNA, the CDR3 is TGCGCCAGCAGCCAAGAATCGGCTAGCCAGGGCTCCTACAATGAGCAGTTCTTC. Translating it yields CASSQESASQGSYNEQFF. The chain employs TRBV4-3 and TRBJ2-1; TRBD1 or TRBD2 may be the D gene (5 bases each). The CDR3 runs to 18 residues. V was cut by 0 bases and J by 0 bases, with 15 bases left in between. Germline CDR1 LGHNA, CDR2 YSLEER.

This sequence joins TRBV6-8 and TRBJ2-7; 8 bases align to TRBD1. The ends lost 3 bases at V and 3 bases at J; junction bases unmatched: 7. The CDR3 has 15 amino acids. Germline V gene lookup returns CDR1 MNHGY and CDR2 SAAAGT. CDR3 loop: CASSYPGQAIYEQYF. CDR3 sequence (DNA): TGTGCCAGCAGTTATCCGGGACAGGCTATCTACGAGCAGTACTTC.

The genes are TRBV6-2 or TRBV6-3 and TRBJ1-1; D unclear. Trimming pared 6 bases from V and 3 bases from J, leaving 2 bases between. From germline, CDR1 is MNHEY and CDR2 SVGEGT. This CDR3 region has 10 residues. CDR3 coding DNA: TGTGCCAGCAGAGACACTGAAGCTTTCTTT. This gives the protein CASRDTEAFF.

V usage is TRBV19 and J usage is TRBJ2-2, with 7 bases fitting TRBD1. The CDR3 runs to 12 residues. V was pared by 9 bases and J by 8 bases, with 6 bases of the junction left unmatched. Germline CDR1 and CDR2: LNHDA and SQIVND (reference sequence). CDR3 amino acids: CASKTGYGELFF. In DNA, the CDR3 is TGTGCCAGCAAGACAGGGTATGGGGAGCTGTTTTTT. Full variable domain (missing parts from reference TRBV19 and TRBJ2-2): DGGITQSPKYLFRKEGQNVTLSCEQNLNHDAMYWYRQDPGQGLRLIYYSQIVNDFQKGDIAEGYSVSREKKESFPLTVTSAQKNPTAFYLCASKTGYGELFFGEGSRLTVL.

This clonotype was seen a handful of times. V gene TRBV19 combines with J gene TRBJ1-5; D is ambiguous. The CDR3 spans 12 residues. The germline V and J ends were trimmed by 1 base and 6 bases, with 4 bases remaining between them. Germline loops: CDR1 LNHDA, CDR2 SQIVND (reference sequence). The CDR3 spells CASSIGSQPQHF. DNA of the CDR3: TGTGCCAGTAGTATAGGTAGTCAGCCCCAGCATTTT.

This clonotype was seen a few times. J is TRBJ2-7 and V is TRBV7-2, with TRBD2 matching 8 bases. This CDR3 is 16 amino acids long. V was pared by 2 bases and J by 0 bases, with 6 bases of the junction left unmatched. Per germline, CDR1 SGHTA and CDR2 FQGNSA. CDR3 sequence reads: CASSLSGGLLSYEQYF. Written as DNA, the CDR3 is TGTGCCAGCAGCTTAAGCGGGGGCCTTCTCTCCTACGAGCAGTACTTC.

The chain is built from TRBV27 and TRBJ1-2; D may be TRBD1 (6 bases). Germline loops: CDR1 MNHEY, CDR2 SMNVEV (reference sequence). With 0 bases removed from V and 2 bases from J, the gap between germline ends came to 16 bases. The CDR3 consists of 17 residues. The CDR3 spells CASSLSAGWGLNYGYTF. In DNA, the CDR3 is TGTGCCAGCAGTTTATCAGCGGGTTGGGGGCTCAACTATGGCTACACCTTC.